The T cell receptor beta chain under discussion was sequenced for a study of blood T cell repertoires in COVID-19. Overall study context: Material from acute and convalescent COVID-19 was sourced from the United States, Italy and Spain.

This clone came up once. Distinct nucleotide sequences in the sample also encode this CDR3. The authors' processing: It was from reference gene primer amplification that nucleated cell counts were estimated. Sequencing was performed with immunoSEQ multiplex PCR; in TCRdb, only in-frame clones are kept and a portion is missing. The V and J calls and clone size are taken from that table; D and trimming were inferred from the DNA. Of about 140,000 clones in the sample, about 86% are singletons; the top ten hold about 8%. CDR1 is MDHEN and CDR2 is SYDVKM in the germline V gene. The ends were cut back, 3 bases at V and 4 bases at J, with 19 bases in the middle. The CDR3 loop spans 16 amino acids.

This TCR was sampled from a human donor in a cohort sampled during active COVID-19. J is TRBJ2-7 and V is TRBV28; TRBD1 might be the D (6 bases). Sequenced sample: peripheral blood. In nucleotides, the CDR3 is TGTGCCAGCAGTTTCTCTGGGACAACGCAAAAATACGAGCAGTACTTC. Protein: CASSFSGTTQKYEQYF.